The rows below give T cell receptor beta chains drawn from one sample of a study of OX40 agonist ivuxolimab in advanced cancers. Produced via immunoSEQ multiplex PCR; TCRdb's table is partial and in-frame only. This sample has 55,000 to 90,000 clones, with about 86% found just once. The source was CD4+ or CD8+ T cells sorted from blood, collected in a trial of the OX40 agonist ivuxolimab. These receptors came from an adult with an advanced solid tumor such as melanoma, head and neck, liver or kidney cancer. CDR3s include the opening cysteine and the closing phenylalanine or tryptophan. A D gene is named only where the DNA matches it firmly. Not every row has a clone size; where given, it reads once, few, many or a size class.

D: -; V: TRBV19; J: TRBJ2-1; size: -; CDR3: CASRRDEQFF; DNA: TGTGCCAGTCGACGGGATGAGCAGTTCTTC
D: -; V: TRBV4-1; J: TRBJ1-3; size: -; CDR3: CASSQEGNTIYF; DNA: TGCGCCAGCAGCCAAGAAGGAAACACCATATATTTT
D: -; V: TRBV4-2; J: TRBJ1-5; size: -; CDR3: CASSQDRGPGNQPQHF; DNA: TGTGCCAGCAGCCAAGATCGAGGGCCAGGCAATCAGCCCCAGCATTTT
D: TRBD1; V: TRBV5-5; J: TRBJ2-7; size: few; CDR3: CASRPGQGREQYF; DNA: TGTGCCAGCAGGCCGGGACAGGGAAGGGAGCAGTACTTC
D: -; V: TRBV6-5; J: TRBJ1-3; size: -; CDR3: CASSGGSGNTIYF; DNA: TGTGCCAGCAGTGGCGGCTCTGGAAACACCATATATTTT
D: -; V: TRBV10-3; J: TRBJ1-3; size: -; CDR3: CAISGTAFDGNTIYF; DNA: TGTGCCATCAGTGGGACAGCCTTTGATGGAAACACCATATATTTT
D: -; V: TRBV6-1; J: TRBJ2-1; size: once; CDR3: CASSETGARFEQFF; DNA: TGTGCCAGCAGTGAAACGGGGGCCCGATTTGAGCAGTTCTTC
D: -; V: TRBV7-3; J: TRBJ2-3; size: -; CDR3: CASSLRASTDTQYF; DNA: TGTGCCAGCAGCTTAAGGGCAAGCACAGATACGCAGTATTTT
D: -; V: TRBV5-1; J: TRBJ2-7; size: -; CDR3: CASSPQGQNEQYF; DNA: TGCGCCAGCAGCCCTCAGGGGCAGAACGAGCAGTACTTC
D: -; V: TRBV28; J: TRBJ1-1; size: -; CDR3: CAGRQGLNTEAFF; DNA: TGTGCCGGCAGGCAGGGTTTGAACACTGAAGCTTTCTTT
D: -; V: TRBV5-1; J: TRBJ2-1; size: -; CDR3: CASSLEGRANEQFF; DNA: TGCGCCAGCAGCTTGGAAGGCAGGGCCAATGAGCAGTTCTTC
D: TRBD2; V: TRBV7-6; J: TRBJ2-3; size: -; CDR3: CASSLKAGYSDTQYF; DNA: TGTGCCAGCAGCTTAAAAGCGGGGTACTCAGATACGCAGTATTTT
D: TRBD1; V: TRBV7-8; J: TRBJ2-7; size: -; CDR3: CASSPWDSNYEQYF; DNA: TGTGCCAGCAGCCCCTGGGACAGCAACTACGAGCAGTACTTC